These T cell receptor beta chains were read from a single sample in a study of T cell responses to AZD1222 COVID-19 vaccine. Sequenced by immunoSEQ multiplex PCR; TCRdb stores in-frame clones only, minus some. The data show some 140,000 clones, about 91% seen once. The source material was peripheral blood, sampled on day 0 of AZD1222 vaccination. These receptors came from an adult in good health. Each CDR3 is given with its conserved first and last residue. A D gene is named only where the DNA matches it firmly. Some rows have no size entry. The others give once, few or many, or a class for an expanded clone.

v_gene: TRBV11-3
d_gene: NA
j_gene: TRBJ2-1
len: 14
abundance: NA
CDR3nt: TGTGCCAGCAGCACAATGGGCCCGGGCAATGAGCAGTTCTTC
CDR3aa: CASSTMGPGNEQFF

v_gene: TRBV5-4
d_gene: TRBD2
j_gene: TRBJ2-2
len: 15
abundance: NA
CDR3nt: TGTGCCAGCAGCTCGGGACTAGCAACGGCCGGGGAGCTGTTTTTT
CDR3aa: CASSSGLATAGELFF

v_gene: TRBV11-3
d_gene: NA
j_gene: TRBJ2-3
len: 14
abundance: NA
CDR3nt: TGTGCCAGCAGCTTATCTAATCGGATGGCGTCGCAGTATTTT
CDR3aa: CASSLSNRMASQYF

v_gene: TRBV20-1
d_gene: TRBD1
j_gene: TRBJ1-2
len: 11
abundance: NA
CDR3nt: TGCAGTGCCATGGGACAGGACGGCTACACCTTC
CDR3aa: CSAMGQDGYTF

v_gene: TRBV27
d_gene: TRBD1
j_gene: TRBJ1-4
len: 16
abundance: NA
CDR3nt: TGTGCCAGCAGTAGACAGGGTTTTTGGTCAAATGAAAAACTGTTTTTT
CDR3aa: CASSRQGFWSNEKLFF

v_gene: TRBV6-5
d_gene: NA
j_gene: TRBJ2-3
len: 14
abundance: NA
CDR3nt: TGTGCCAGCAGTTACTCTGGCATCACAGATACGCAGTATTTT
CDR3aa: CASSYSGITDTQYF

v_gene: TRBV7-8
d_gene: NA
j_gene: TRBJ1-1
len: 15
abundance: NA
CDR3nt: TGTGCCAGCAGCTTAGATCGGGGTATAAACACTGAAGCTTTCTTT
CDR3aa: CASSLDRGINTEAFF

v_gene: TRBV3-1/TRBV3-2
d_gene: TRBD2
j_gene: TRBJ2-3
len: 15
abundance: once
CDR3nt: TGTGCCAGCAGCCAGGGGACTAGTCGCACAGATACGCAGTATTTT
CDR3aa: CASSQGTSRTDTQYF

v_gene: TRBV7-8
d_gene: NA
j_gene: TRBJ2-7
len: 15
abundance: NA
CDR3nt: TGTGCCAGCAGCGCATTCGCGGGGAGTATCTACGAGCAGTACTTC
CDR3aa: CASSAFAGSIYEQYF

v_gene: TRBV18
d_gene: NA
j_gene: TRBJ2-2
len: 16
abundance: NA
CDR3nt: TGTGCCAGCTCACCAACGATTAGGCCCGACTCCGGGGAGCTGTTTTTT
CDR3aa: CASSPTIRPDSGELFF

v_gene: TRBV7-8
d_gene: TRBD1
j_gene: TRBJ2-5
len: 14
abundance: NA
CDR3nt: TGTGCCAGCAGCGCAACAGGGGCTTGGGAGACCCAGTACTTC
CDR3aa: CASSATGAWETQYF

v_gene: TRBV18
d_gene: TRBD1
j_gene: TRBJ1-2
len: 13
abundance: NA
CDR3nt: TGTGCCAGCTCCCCAGGGGGCAACTATGGCTACACCTTC
CDR3aa: CASSPGGNYGYTF

v_gene: TRBV29-1
d_gene: NA
j_gene: TRBJ1-4
len: 11
abundance: NA
CDR3nt: TGCAGCGTTAGGGGCCGGGAAAAACTGTTTTTT
CDR3aa: CSVRGREKLFF

v_gene: TRBV6-4
d_gene: NA
j_gene: TRBJ2-1
len: 16
abundance: NA
CDR3nt: TGTGCCAGCAGTGACTCAGCAGGGGGGGACTACAATGAGCAGTTCTTC
CDR3aa: CASSDSAGGDYNEQFF

v_gene: TRBV24-1
d_gene: NA
j_gene: TRBJ2-1
len: 14
abundance: NA
CDR3nt: TGTGCCACCAGTGACTCGGGACATTACAATGAGCAGTTCTTC
CDR3aa: CATSDSGHYNEQFF

v_gene: TRBV13
d_gene: NA
j_gene: TRBJ1-1
len: 13
abundance: once
CDR3nt: TGTGCCAGCAGCCCCGGGGCTGACGGTGAAGCTTTCTTT
CDR3aa: CASSPGADGEAFF

v_gene: TRBV5-1
d_gene: TRBD1
j_gene: TRBJ2-6
len: 17
abundance: NA
CDR3nt: TGCGCCAGCAGCTTACCCCTAACAGGGGGTGGGGCCAACGTCCTGACTTTC
CDR3aa: CASSLPLTGGGANVLTF

v_gene: TRBV5-1
d_gene: NA
j_gene: TRBJ1-1
len: 15
abundance: NA
CDR3nt: TGCGCCAGCAGCAAGAGCCCAGGGCGAAACACTGAAGCTTTCTTT
CDR3aa: CASSKSPGRNTEAFF

v_gene: TRBV6-1
d_gene: NA
j_gene: TRBJ2-5
len: 14
abundance: NA
CDR3nt: TGTGCCAGCAGTGAAACCTGGGGCAGAGAGACCCAGTACTTC
CDR3aa: CASSETWGRETQYF

v_gene: TRBV7-8
d_gene: NA
j_gene: TRBJ1-1
len: 13
abundance: NA
CDR3nt: TGTGCCAGCAGCTTTGAAATGAACACTGAAGCTTTCTTT
CDR3aa: CASSFEMNTEAFF

v_gene: TRBV10-2
d_gene: TRBD2
j_gene: TRBJ2-1
len: 12
abundance: NA
CDR3nt: TGCGCCAGCAGTTTACTAGCGAATGAGCAGTTCTTC
CDR3aa: CASSLLANEQFF

v_gene: TRBV24-1
d_gene: NA
j_gene: TRBJ2-3
len: 14
abundance: NA
CDR3nt: TGTGCCACCAGTGTAGGTCAAGGGACAGATACGCAGTATTTT
CDR3aa: CATSVGQGTDTQYF

v_gene: TRBV5-1
d_gene: NA
j_gene: TRBJ1-1
len: 12
abundance: NA
CDR3nt: TGCGCCAGCAGCTTGAGCGGGGCTGAAGCTTTCTTT
CDR3aa: CASSLSGAEAFF

v_gene: TRBV6-2/TRBV6-3
d_gene: TRBD2
j_gene: TRBJ2-3
len: 15
abundance: NA
CDR3nt: TGTGCCAGCAGTTTGGCTAGCGGTTTCACAGATACGCAGTATTTT
CDR3aa: CASSLASGFTDTQYF

v_gene: TRBV7-2
d_gene: NA
j_gene: TRBJ1-1
len: 13
abundance: NA
CDR3nt: TGTGCCAGCAGCACGGGACTGAACACTGAAGCTTTCTTT
CDR3aa: CASSTGLNTEAFF

v_gene: TRBV7-7
d_gene: NA
j_gene: TRBJ1-6
len: 13
abundance: NA
CDR3nt: TGTGCTAGCAGCTTAGGTCAGGGGTCGCCCCTCCACTTT
CDR3aa: CASSLGQGSPLHF

v_gene: TRBV3-1/TRBV3-2
d_gene: TRBD1
j_gene: TRBJ2-7
len: 16
abundance: NA
CDR3nt: TGTGCCAGCAGCCAAATGACGGGGACAGGTGTTGACGAGCAGTACTTC
CDR3aa: CASSQMTGTGVDEQYF

v_gene: TRBV5-1
d_gene: TRBD1
j_gene: TRBJ2-2
len: 15
abundance: NA
CDR3nt: TGCGCCAGCCAACAGGGGGCGTCGAACACCGGGGAGCTGTTTTTT
CDR3aa: CASQQGASNTGELFF

v_gene: TRBV3-1/TRBV3-2
d_gene: NA
j_gene: TRBJ2-3
len: 15
abundance: NA
CDR3nt: TGTGCCAGCAGCCAAATTCTGAGCAAGACAGATACGCAGTATTTT
CDR3aa: CASSQILSKTDTQYF

v_gene: TRBV9
d_gene: NA
j_gene: TRBJ1-1
len: 16
abundance: NA
CDR3nt: TGTGCCAGCAGCGTAGGAGGCGGGGTGCTGAACACTGAAGCTTTCTTT
CDR3aa: CASSVGGGVLNTEAFF

v_gene: TRBV6-1
d_gene: NA
j_gene: TRBJ2-7
len: 16
abundance: NA
CDR3nt: TGTGCCAGCAGTGTCTTGGACGGGGCGCCCTACTACGAGCAGTACTTC
CDR3aa: CASSVLDGAPYYEQYF

v_gene: TRBV3-1/TRBV3-2
d_gene: NA
j_gene: TRBJ2-7
len: 15
abundance: once
CDR3nt: TGTGCCAGCAGCCAAGATGGGACACCACACTACGAGCAGTACTTC
CDR3aa: CASSQDGTPHYEQYF

v_gene: TRBV4-1
d_gene: NA
j_gene: TRBJ1-2
len: 13
abundance: NA
CDR3nt: TGCGCCAGCAGCCAAGTACAGGGCAATGGCTACACCTTC
CDR3aa: CASSQVQGNGYTF

v_gene: TRBV6-7
d_gene: NA
j_gene: TRBJ2-5
len: 15
abundance: NA
CDR3nt: TGTGCCAGCAGTTATCTCACAGGGGAGGAAGAGACCCAGTACTTC
CDR3aa: CASSYLTGEEETQYF

v_gene: TRBV6-5
d_gene: NA
j_gene: TRBJ1-2
len: 15
abundance: NA
CDR3nt: TGTGCCAGCAGTTACCGGACCGCCCGGTATGATGGCTACACCTTC
CDR3aa: CASSYRTARYDGYTF

v_gene: TRBV7-9
d_gene: TRBD2
j_gene: TRBJ2-1
len: 15
abundance: NA
CDR3nt: TGTGCCAGCAGCTTAGATTGGGGGGGCTACAATGAGCAGTTCTTC
CDR3aa: CASSLDWGGYNEQFF